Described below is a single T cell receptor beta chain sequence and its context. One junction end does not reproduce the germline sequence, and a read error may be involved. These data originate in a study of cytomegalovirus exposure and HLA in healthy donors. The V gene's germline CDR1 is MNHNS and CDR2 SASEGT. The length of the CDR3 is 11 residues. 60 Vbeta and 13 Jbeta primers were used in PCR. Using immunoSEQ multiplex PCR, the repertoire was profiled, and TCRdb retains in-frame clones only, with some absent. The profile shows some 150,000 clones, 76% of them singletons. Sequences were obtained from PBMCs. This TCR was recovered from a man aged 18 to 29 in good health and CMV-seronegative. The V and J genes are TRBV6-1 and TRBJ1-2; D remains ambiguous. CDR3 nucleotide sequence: TGTGCCAGCAGTGAGTCCTGGAACCGGAGGTTC. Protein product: CASSESWNRRF.